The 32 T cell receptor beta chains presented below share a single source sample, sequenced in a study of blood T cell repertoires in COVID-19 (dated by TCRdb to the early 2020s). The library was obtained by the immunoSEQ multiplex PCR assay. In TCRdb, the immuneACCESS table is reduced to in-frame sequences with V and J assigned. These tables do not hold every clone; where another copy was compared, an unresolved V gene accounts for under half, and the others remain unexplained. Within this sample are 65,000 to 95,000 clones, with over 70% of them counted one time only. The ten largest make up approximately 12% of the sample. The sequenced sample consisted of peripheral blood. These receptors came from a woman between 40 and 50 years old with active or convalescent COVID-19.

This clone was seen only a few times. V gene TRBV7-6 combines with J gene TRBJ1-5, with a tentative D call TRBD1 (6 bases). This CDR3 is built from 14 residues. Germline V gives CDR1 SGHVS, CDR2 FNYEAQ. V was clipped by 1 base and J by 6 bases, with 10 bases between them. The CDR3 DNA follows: TGTGCCAGCAGCTTAGGAGACAGGACTCAGCCCCAGCATTTT. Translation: CASSLGDRTQPQHF.

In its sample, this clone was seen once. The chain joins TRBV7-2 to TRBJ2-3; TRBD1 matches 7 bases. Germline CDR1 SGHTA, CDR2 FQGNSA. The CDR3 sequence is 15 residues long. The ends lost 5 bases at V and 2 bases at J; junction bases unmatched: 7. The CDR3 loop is CASSPQTGPTDTQYF. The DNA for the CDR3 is TGTGCCAGCAGCCCACAGACAGGGCCCACAGATACGCAGTATTTT.

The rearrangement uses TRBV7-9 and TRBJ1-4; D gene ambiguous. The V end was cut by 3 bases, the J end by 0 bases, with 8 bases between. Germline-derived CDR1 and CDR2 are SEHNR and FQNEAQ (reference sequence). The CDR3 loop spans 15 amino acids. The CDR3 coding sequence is TGTGCCAGCAGCTTCCCGCAGACAACTAATGAAAAACTGTTTTTT. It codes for CASSFPQTTNEKLFF.

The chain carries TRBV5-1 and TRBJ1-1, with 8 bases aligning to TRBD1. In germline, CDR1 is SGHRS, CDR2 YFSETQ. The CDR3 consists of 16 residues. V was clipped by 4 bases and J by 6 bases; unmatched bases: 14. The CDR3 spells CASSPGGVPGQAEAFF. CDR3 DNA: TGCGCCAGCAGCCCTGGGGGGGTGCCGGGACAGGCTGAAGCTTTCTTT.

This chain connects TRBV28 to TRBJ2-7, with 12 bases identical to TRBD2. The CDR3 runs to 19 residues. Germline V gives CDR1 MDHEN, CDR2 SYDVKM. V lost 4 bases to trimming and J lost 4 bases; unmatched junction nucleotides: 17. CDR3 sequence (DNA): TGTGCCAGCAGTTCCGCTATTCGGACTAGCGGGATAAGGGGTTACGAGCAGTACTTC. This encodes CASSSAIRTSGIRGYEQYF.

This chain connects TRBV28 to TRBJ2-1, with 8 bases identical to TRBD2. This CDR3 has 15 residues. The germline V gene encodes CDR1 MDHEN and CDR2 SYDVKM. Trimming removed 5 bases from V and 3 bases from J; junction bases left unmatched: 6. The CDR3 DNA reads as TGTGCCAGCAGTCCCGGGAGGGGGTTCTACAATGAGCAGTTCTTC. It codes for CASSPGRGFYNEQFF.

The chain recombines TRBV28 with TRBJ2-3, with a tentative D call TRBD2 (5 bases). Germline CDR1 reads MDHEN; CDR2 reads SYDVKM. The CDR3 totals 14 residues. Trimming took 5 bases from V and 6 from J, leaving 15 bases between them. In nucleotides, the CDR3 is TGTGCCAGCAGTCCTTACCGCCCGGGGGATACGCAGTATTTT. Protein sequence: CASSPYRPGDTQYF.

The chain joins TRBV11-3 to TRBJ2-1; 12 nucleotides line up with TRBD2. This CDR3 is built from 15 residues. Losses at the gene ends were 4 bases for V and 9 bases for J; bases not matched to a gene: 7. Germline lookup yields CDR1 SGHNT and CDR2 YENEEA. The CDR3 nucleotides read TGTGCCAGCAGCTACCTAGCGGGAGGGCCTAGTGAGCAGTTCTTC. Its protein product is CASSYLAGGPSEQFF.

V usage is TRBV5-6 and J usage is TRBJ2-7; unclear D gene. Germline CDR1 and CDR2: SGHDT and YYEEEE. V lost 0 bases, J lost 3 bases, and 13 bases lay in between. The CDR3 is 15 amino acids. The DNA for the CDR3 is TGTGCCAGCAGCTTGGAGTCAGGCAATTACTACGAGCAGTACTTC. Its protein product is CASSLESGNYYEQYF.

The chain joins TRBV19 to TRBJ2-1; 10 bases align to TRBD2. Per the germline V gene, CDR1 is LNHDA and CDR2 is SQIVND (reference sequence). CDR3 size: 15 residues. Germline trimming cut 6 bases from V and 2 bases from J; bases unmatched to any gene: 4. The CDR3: CASRLSGRAYNEQFF. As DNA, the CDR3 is TGTGCCAGTAGGCTCAGCGGGAGGGCCTACAATGAGCAGTTCTTC.

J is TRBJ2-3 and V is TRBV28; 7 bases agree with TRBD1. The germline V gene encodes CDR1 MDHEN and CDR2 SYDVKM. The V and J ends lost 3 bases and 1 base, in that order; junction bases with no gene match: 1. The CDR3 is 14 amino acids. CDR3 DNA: TGTGCCAGCAGTTTCCAGGGGGGCACAGATACGCAGTATTTT. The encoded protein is CASSFQGGTDTQYF.

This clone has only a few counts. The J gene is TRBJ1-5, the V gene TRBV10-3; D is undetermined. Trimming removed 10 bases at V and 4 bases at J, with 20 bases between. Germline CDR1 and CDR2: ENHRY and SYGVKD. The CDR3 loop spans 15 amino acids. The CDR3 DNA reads TGTGCCACCCAAGCCGGGCAGGAGGCAAATCAGCCCCAGCATTTT. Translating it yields CATQAGQEANQPQHF.

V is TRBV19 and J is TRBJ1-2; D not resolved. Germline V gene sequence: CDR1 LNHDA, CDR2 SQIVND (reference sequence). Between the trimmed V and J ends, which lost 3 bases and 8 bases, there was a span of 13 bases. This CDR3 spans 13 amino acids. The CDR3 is CASSMDRAGGYTF. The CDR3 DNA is TGTGCCAGTAGTATGGACCGGGCGGGGGGCTACACCTTC.

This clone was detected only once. CDR3 sequence (DNA): TGTGCCAGCAGTTTCCCCGGGACAGGTACCACCGGGGAGCTGTTTTTT. Its translation is CASSFPGTGTTGELFF. V and J are TRBV6-5 and TRBJ2-2, with 8 bases that match TRBD1. This CDR3 region has 16 residues. With 4 bases clipped from V and 4 bases from J, the junction kept 8 bases outside the gene matches. Germline lookup yields CDR1 MNHEY and CDR2 SVGAGI.

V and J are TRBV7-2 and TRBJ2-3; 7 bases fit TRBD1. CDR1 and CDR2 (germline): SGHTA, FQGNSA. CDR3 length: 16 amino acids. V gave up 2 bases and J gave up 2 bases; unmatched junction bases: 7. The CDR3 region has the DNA TGTGCCAGCAGCTTATTGGCAGGGGGTCCCACAGATACGCAGTATTTT. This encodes CASSLLAGGPTDTQYF.

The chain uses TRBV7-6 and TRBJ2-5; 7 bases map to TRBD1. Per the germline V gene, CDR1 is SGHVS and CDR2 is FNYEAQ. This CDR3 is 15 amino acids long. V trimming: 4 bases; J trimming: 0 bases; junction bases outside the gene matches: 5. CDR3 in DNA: TGTGCCAGCAGCTCTAACAGGGGTAACCAAGAGACCCAGTACTTC. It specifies CASSSNRGNQETQYF. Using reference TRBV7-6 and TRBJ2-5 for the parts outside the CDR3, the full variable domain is GAGVSQSPRYKVTKRGQDVALRCDPISGHVSLYWYRQALGQGPEFLTYFNYEAQQDKSGLPNDRFSAERPEGSISTLTIQRTEQRDSAMYRCASSSNRGNQETQYFGPGTRLLVL.

CDR3 nucleotide sequence: TGTGCCAGCAGTTTATCCACGACAGGCGTCACTGAAGCTTTCTTT. This encodes CASSLSTTGVTEAFF. The rearrangement links TRBV28 to TRBJ1-1, with D perhaps matching TRBD1 (6 bases). Per germline, CDR1 MDHEN and CDR2 SYDVKM. Trimming cost V 1 base and J 4 bases, with 13 bases left between them. The CDR3 has 15 amino acids.

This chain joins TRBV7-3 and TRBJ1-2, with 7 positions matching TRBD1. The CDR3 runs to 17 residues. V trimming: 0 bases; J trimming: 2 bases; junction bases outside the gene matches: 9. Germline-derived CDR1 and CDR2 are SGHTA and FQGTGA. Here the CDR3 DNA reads TGTGCCAGCAGCTTAACAGGGGACAGAAACGGAAACTATGGCTACACCTTC. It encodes CASSLTGDRNGNYGYTF.

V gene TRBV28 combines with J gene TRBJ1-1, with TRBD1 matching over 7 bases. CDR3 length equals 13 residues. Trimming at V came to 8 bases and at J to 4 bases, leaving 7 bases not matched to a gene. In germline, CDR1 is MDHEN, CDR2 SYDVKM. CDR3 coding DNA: TGTGCCAGCCACAGGGGACCGCTCACTGAAGCTTTCTTT. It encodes CASHRGPLTEAFF.

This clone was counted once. CDR3 in amino acids: CASSLLIGQPQHF. CDR3 coding DNA: TGTGCCAGCAGCTTGTTAATCGGTCAGCCCCAGCATTTT. The rearrangement joins TRBV5-6 to TRBJ1-5; D call uncertain. V was cut by 1 base and J by 6 bases, with 8 bases left in between. Germline V gene data show CDR1 as SGHDT and CDR2 as YYEEEE. This CDR3 region has 13 residues.

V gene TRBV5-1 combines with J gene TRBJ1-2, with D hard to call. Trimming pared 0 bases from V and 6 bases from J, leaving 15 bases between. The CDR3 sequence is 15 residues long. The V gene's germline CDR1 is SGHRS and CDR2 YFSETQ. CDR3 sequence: CASSLDGWSLDGYTF. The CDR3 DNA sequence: TGCGCCAGCAGCTTGGATGGTTGGAGTTTGGATGGCTACACCTTC.

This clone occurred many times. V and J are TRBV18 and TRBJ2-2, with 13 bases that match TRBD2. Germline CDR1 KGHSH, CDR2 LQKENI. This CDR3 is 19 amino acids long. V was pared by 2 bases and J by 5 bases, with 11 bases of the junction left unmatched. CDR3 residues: CASSPALLAGGPGTGELFF. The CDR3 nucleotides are TGTGCCAGCTCACCAGCTCTACTAGCGGGAGGGCCAGGAACCGGGGAGCTGTTTTTT.

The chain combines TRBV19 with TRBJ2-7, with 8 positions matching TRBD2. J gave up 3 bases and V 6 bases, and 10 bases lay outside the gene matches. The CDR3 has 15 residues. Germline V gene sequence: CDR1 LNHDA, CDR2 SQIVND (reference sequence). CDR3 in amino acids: CASSPTSGLFYEQYF. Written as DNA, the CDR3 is TGTGCCAGTAGCCCCACTAGCGGCCTCTTCTACGAGCAGTACTTC.

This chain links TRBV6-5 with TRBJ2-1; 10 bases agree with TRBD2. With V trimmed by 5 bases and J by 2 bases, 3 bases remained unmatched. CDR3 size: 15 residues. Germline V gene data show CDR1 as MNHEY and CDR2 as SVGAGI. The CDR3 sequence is CASSPSGGAYNEQFF. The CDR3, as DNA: TGTGCCAGCAGTCCCAGCGGGGGGGCCTACAATGAGCAGTTCTTC.

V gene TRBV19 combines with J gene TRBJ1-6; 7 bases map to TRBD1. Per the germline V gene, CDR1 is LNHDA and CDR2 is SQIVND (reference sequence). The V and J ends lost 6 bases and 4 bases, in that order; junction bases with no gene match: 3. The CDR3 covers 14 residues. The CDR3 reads CASRPGQYNSPLHF. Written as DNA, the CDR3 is TGTGCCAGTAGGCCGGGACAGTATAATTCACCCCTCCACTTT.

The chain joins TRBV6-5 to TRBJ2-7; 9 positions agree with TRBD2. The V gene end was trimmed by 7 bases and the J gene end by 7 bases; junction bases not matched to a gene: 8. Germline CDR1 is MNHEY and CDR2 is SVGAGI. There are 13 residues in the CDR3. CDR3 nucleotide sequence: TGTGCCAGCAATTATTTGACTAGCGGAGAGCAGTACTTC. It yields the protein CASNYLTSGEQYF.

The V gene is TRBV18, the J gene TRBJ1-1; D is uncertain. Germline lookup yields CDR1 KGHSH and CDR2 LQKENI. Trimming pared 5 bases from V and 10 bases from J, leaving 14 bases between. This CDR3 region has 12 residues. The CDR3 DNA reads TGTGCCAGCTCATCCGGGTTGATAGGAGCTTTCTTT. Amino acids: CASSSGLIGAFF.

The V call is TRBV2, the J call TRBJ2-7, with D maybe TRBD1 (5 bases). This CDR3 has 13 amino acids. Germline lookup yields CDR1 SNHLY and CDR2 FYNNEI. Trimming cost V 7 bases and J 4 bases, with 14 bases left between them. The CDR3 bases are TGTGCCAGCACCGACCAGGGTGGGTACGAGCAGTACTTC. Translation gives CASTDQGGYEQYF.

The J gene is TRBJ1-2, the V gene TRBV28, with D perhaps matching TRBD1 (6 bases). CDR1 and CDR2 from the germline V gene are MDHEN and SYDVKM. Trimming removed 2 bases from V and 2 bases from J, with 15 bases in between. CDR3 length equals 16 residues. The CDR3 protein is CASSLGWGPVNYGYTF. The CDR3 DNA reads TGTGCCAGCAGTTTAGGATGGGGGCCGGTAAACTATGGCTACACCTTC.

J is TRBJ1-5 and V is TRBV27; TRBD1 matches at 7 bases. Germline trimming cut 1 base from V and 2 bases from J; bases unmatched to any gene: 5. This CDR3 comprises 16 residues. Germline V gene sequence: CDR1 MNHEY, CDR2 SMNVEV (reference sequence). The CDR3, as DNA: TGTGCCAGCAGTTTATTGGGGCAGGGGGGCAATCAGCCCCAGCATTTT. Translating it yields CASSLLGQGGNQPQHF.

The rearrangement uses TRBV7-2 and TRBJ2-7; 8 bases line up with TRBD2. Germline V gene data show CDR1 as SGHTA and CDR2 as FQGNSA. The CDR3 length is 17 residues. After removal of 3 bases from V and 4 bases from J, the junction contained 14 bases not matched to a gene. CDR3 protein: CASSFTGGAIGSYEQYF. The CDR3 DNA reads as TGTGCCAGCAGCTTCACCGGGGGGGCCATTGGCTCTTACGAGCAGTACTTC.

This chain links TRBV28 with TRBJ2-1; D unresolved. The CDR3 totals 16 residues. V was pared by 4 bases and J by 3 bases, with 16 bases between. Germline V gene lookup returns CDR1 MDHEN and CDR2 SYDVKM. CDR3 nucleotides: TGTGCCAGCAGTTGGCTCAAAGGAGTTGGCTACAATGAGCAGTTCTTC. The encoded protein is CASSWLKGVGYNEQFF. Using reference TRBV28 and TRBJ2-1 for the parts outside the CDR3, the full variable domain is DVKVTQSSRYLVKRTGEKVFLECVQDMDHENMFWYRQDPGLGLRLIYFSYDVKMKEKGDIPEGYSVSREKKERFSLILESASTNQTSMYLCASSWLKGVGYNEQFFGPGTRLTVL.